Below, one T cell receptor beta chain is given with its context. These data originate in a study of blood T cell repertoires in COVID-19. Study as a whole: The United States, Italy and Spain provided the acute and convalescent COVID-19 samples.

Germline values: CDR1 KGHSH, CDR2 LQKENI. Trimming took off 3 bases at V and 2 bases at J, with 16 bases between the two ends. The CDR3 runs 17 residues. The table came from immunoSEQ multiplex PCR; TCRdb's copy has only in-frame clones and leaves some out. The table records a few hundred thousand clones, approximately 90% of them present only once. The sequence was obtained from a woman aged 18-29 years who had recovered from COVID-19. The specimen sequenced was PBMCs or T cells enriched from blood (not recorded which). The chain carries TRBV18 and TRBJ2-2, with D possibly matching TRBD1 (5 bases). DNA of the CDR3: TGTGCCAGCTCACCTCTCCTCATCCAGGGAAACACCGGGGAGCTGTTTTTT. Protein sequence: CASSPLLIQGNTGELFF.